Reported below is one T cell receptor (beta chain). Produced via immunoSEQ multiplex PCR; TCRdb's table is partial and in-frame only. The sample lists around 50,000 clones, 78% occurring once. The J segment lost 9 bases and the V segment lost 10 bases, leaving 11 bases of the junction unmatched. Germline CDR1 is SEHNR and CDR2 is FQNEAQ (reference sequence). The CDR3 is made up of 13 amino acids. This sample is drawn from a study of blood T cell repertoires in COVID-19. Study context: Material from acute and convalescent COVID-19 was sourced from the United States, Italy and Spain. Nucleic acid was either cDNA or gDNA, and it came from T cells, B-cell-depleted T cells, or PBMCs.

V gene TRBV7-9 combines with J gene TRBJ2-1; 8 bases are shared with TRBD1. The sample consisted of PBMCs or T cells enriched from blood (not recorded which). The TCR originated in a woman in her fifties or sixties with acute COVID-19. CDR3 sequence reads: CAIPDRVLGEQFF. Here the CDR3 DNA reads TGTGCCATCCCGGACAGGGTGTTGGGTGAGCAGTTCTTC.